This TCR beta chain derives from a study of cytomegalovirus exposure and HLA in healthy donors. Germline lookup yields CDR1 SGHNT and CDR2 YYREEE (reference sequence). The CDR3 is 15 amino acids. As to this clone: What it binds is not known. The germline gene is not matched at one end of the junction; a read error may be the cause. Other DNA sequences within the sample encode an identical CDR3.

The study, taken as a whole, reports: Listed as cytomegalovirus-associated were approximately 160 TCR beta chains. What TCR beta sequences reportedly achieved was accurate prediction of HLA-A and HLA-B alleles in most subjects. Later work found most CMV-associated TCR beta chains apparently HLA-restricted.

The PCR made use of 60 Vbeta and 13 Jbeta primers. The repertoire was sequenced with immunoSEQ multiplex PCR; TCRdb's copy has only in-frame clones and lacks some. The sample has 150,000 to 200,000 clones, under 70% seen once. The sequencing input was PBMCs. The chain is built from TRBV5-4 and TRBJ2-1; tentatively, D is TRBD2 (5 bases). The source of this sequence is a man younger than 45 in good health and CMV-seropositive. The CDR3 protein is CASSLGTPGEYEQFF. The CDR3, as DNA: TGCGCCAGCAGCTTGGGCACCCCTGGGGAGTATGAGCAGTTCTTC. Using reference TRBV5-4 and TRBJ2-1 for the parts outside the CDR3, the full variable domain is ETGVTQSPTHLIKTRGQQVTLRCSSQSGHNTVSWYQQALGQGPQFIFQYYREEENGRGNFPPRFSGLQFPNYSSELNVNALELDDSALYLCASSLGTPGEYEQFFGPGTRLTVL.